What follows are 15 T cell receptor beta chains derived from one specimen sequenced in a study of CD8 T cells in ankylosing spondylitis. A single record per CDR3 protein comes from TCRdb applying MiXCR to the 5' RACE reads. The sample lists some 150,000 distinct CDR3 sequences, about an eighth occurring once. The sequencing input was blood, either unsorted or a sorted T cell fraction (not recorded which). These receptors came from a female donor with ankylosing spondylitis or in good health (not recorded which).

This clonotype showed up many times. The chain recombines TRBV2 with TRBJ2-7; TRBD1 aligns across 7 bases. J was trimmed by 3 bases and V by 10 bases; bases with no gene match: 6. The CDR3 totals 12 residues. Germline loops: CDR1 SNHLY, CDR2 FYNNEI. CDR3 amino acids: CATSRQGYEQYF. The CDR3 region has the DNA TGTGCCACCTCCCGACAGGGCTACGAGCAGTACTTC.

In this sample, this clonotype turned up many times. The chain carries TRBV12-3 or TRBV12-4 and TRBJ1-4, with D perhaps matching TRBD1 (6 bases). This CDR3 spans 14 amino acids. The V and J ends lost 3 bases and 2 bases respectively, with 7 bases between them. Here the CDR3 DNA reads TGTGCCAGCAGTTTGGACAGTACTAATGAAAAACTGTTTTTT. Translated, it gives CASSLDSTNEKLFF.

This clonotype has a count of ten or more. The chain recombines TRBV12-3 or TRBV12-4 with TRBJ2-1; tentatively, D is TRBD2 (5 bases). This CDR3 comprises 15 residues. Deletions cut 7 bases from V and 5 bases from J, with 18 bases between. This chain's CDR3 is CASNSGGLRDNEQFF. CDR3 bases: TGTGCCAGCAACTCGGGTGGACTCCGAGACAATGAGCAGTTCTTC.

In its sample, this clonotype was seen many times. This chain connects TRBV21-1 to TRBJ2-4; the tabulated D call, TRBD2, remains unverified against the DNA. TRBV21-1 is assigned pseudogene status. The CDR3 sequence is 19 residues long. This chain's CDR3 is CASSKVIGMGNRAKNIQYF. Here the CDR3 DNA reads TGTGCCAGCAGCAAAGTAATTGGGATGGGGAATAGAGCCAAAAACATTCAGTACTTC.

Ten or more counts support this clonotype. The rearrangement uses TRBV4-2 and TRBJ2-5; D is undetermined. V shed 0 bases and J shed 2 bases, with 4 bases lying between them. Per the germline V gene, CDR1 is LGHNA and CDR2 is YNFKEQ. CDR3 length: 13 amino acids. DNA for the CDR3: TGTGCCAGCAGCCAAGACAGTCAAGAGACCCAGTACTTC. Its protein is CASSQDSQETQYF.

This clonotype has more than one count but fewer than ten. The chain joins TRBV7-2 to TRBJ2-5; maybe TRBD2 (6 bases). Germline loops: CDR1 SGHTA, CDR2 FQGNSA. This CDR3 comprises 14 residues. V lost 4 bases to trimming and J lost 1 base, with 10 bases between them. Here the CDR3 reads CASSSDYPQETQYF. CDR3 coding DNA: TGTGCCAGCAGCTCGGACTACCCCCAAGAGACCCAGTACTTC.

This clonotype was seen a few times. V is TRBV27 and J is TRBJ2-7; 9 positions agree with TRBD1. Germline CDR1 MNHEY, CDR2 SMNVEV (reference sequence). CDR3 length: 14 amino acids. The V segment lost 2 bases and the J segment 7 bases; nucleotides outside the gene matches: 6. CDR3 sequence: CASSLTGTGREQYF. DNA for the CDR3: TGTGCCAGCAGTTTAACAGGGACAGGGCGGGAGCAGTACTTC.

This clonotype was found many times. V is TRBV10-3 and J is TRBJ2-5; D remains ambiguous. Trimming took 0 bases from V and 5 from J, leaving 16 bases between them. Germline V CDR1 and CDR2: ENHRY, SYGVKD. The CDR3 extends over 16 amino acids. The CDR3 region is CAISESDSVFSETQYF. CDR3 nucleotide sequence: TGTGCCATCAGTGAGTCGGATAGTGTCTTTTCCGAGACCCAGTACTTC.

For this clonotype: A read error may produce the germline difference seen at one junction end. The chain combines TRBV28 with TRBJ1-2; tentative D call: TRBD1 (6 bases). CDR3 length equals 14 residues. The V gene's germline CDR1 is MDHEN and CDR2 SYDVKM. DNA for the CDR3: TGTGCCAGCAAGCTACGGGACACTTACTATGACTACACCTTC. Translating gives CASKLRDTYYDYTF.

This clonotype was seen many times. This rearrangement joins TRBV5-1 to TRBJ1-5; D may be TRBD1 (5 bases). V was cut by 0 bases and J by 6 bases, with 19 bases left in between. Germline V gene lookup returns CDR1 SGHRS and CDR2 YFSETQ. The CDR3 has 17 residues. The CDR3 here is CASSLVPQGREFQPQHF. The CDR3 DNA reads TGCGCCAGCAGCTTGGTGCCCCAGGGACGGGAATTTCAGCCCCAGCATTTT.

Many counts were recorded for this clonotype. CDR3 residues: CASMQGAVNTEAFF. The CDR3 DNA follows: TGCGCCAGCATGCAGGGGGCTGTGAACACTGAAGCTTTCTTT. The J gene is TRBJ1-1, the V gene TRBV5-1; 8 positions agree with TRBD1. The germline V gene encodes CDR1 SGHRS and CDR2 YFSETQ. Trimming took 6 bases from V and 0 from J; bases not matched to a gene: 4. CDR3 size: 14 residues.

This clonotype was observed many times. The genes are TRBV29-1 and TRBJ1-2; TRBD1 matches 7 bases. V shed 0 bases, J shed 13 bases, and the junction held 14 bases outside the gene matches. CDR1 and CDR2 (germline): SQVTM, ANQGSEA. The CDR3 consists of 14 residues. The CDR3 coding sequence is TGCAGCGTTGAAGATAGGGGGCAGGCCCTTCGCTCCACCTTC. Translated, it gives CSVEDRGQALRSTF.

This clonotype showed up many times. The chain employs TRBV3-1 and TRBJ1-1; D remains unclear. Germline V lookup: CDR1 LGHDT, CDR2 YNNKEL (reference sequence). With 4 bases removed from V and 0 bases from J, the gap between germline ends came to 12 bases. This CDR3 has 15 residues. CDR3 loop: CASSPIGRVNTEAFF. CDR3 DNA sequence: TGTGCCAGCAGCCCCATCGGGCGGGTGAACACTGAAGCTTTCTTT.

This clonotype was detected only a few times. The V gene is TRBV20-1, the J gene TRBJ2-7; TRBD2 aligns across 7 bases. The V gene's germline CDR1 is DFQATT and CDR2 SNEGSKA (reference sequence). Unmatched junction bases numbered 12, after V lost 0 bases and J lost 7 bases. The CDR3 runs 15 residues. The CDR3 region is CSARDPGPTGGEQYF. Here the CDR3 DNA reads TGCAGTGCTAGAGACCCGGGACCAACGGGGGGAGAGCAGTACTTC.

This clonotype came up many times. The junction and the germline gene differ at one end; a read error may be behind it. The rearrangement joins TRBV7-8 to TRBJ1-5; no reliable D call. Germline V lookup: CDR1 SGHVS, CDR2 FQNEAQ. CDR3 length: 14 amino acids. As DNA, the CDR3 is TGTGCCAGCAGCTTAGTTTTTAGCGATCAGCCCCAGCATTTT. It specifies CASSLVFSDQPQHF.